The 9 T cell receptor beta chains given below trace back to one sample, sequenced in a study of blood T cell repertoires in COVID-19. Produced via immunoSEQ multiplex PCR; TCRdb's table is partial and in-frame only. The sample includes around 250,000 clones, roughly 85% of them seen just once. Sequenced sample: PBMCs or T cells enriched from blood (not recorded which). The receptors shown here come from a man aged 40-50 years who had been exposed to COVID-19.

The CDR3 coding sequence is TGTGCCAGCAGCCGGGACTACTCCTACAATGAGCAGTTCTTC. Translation: CASSRDYSYNEQFF. The chain employs TRBV5-5 and TRBJ2-1; 7 positions agree with TRBD2. The germline gives CDR1 SGHKS, CDR2 YYEKEE (reference sequence). The V and J ends lost 4 bases and 0 bases, in that order; junction bases with no gene match: 1. There are 14 residues in the CDR3. Based on the CDR3 plus reference TRBV5-5 and TRBJ2-1, the full variable domain is DAGVTQSPTHLIKTRGQQVTLRCSPISGHKSVSWYQQVLGQGPQFIFQYYEKEERGRGNFPDRFSARQFPNYSSELNVNALLLGDSALYLCASSRDYSYNEQFFGPGTRLTVL.

J is TRBJ1-6 and V is TRBV3-1 (or the pseudogene TRBV3-2), with 7 bases identical to TRBD1. Germline V gene lookup returns CDR1 LGHDT and CDR2 YNNKEL (reference sequence). The CDR3 sequence is 17 residues long. V lost 4 bases, J lost 11 bases, and 17 bases stayed unmatched. CDR3 DNA sequence: TGTGCCAGCAGCCTTTGGGGAGACAGGGTGTCTTTTCCACCCCTCCACTTT. Its translation: CASSLWGDRVSFPPLHF.

This clone appeared a single time. The chain links TRBV5-6 to TRBJ2-3, with 11 bases identical to TRBD2. CDR3 length: 16 amino acids. Trimming cost V 1 base and J 2 bases; bases outside gene matches: 3. The germline gives CDR1 SGHDT, CDR2 YYEEEE. The CDR3 DNA follows: TGTGCCAGCAGCTTGACTAGCGGGAGATTCACAGATACGCAGTATTTT. Protein product: CASSLTSGRFTDTQYF.

The genes are TRBV7-9 and TRBJ1-1; unclear D gene. V gave up 3 bases and J gave up 5 bases, with 4 bases separating them. The CDR3 loop spans 11 amino acids. The germline CDR1 and CDR2 sequences are SEHNR and FQNEAQ (reference sequence). The DNA of the CDR3 is TGTGCCAGCAGCTTTAGTACTGAAGCTTTCTTT. Protein product: CASSFSTEAFF.

V and J are TRBV5-1 and TRBJ1-1; TRBD1 agrees at 7 bases. This CDR3 has 15 amino acids. CDR1 SGHRS and CDR2 YFSETQ come from the germline V gene. After removal of 4 bases from V and 1 base from J, the junction contained 7 bases not matched to a gene. This CDR3 is CASSPRGTRNTEAFF. CDR3 in DNA: TGCGCCAGCAGCCCCAGGGGGACACGGAACACTGAAGCTTTCTTT.

This chain links TRBV4-1 with TRBJ2-7, with no clear D. V lost 1 base to trimming and J lost 2 bases, with 15 bases between them. The CDR3 runs to 16 residues. Germline assignment: CDR1 MGHRA and CDR2 YSYEKL. For the CDR3, the DNA is TGCGCCAGCAGCCAAGTTGGCACACGGGTCACCTACGAGCAGTACTTC. Its protein product is CASSQVGTRVTYEQYF.

V gene TRBV29-1 combines with J gene TRBJ1-1; no clear D. V was pared by 2 bases and J by 5 bases, with 6 bases between. The CDR3 is 11 amino acids. Germline loops: CDR1 SQVTM, CDR2 ANQGSEA. The CDR3: CSVELTTEAFF. In DNA, the CDR3 is TGCAGCGTTGAACTGACTACTGAAGCTTTCTTT.

The chain uses TRBV7-2 and TRBJ2-2; D remains unclear. V dropped 1 base and J dropped 2 bases, with 8 bases sitting between them. The germline V gene encodes CDR1 SGHTA and CDR2 FQGNSA. This CDR3 has 15 amino acids. CDR3: CASSLVVLNTGELFF. The CDR3, as DNA: TGTGCCAGCAGCTTAGTTGTCTTAAACACCGGGGAGCTGTTTTTT.

V and J are TRBV10-3 and TRBJ2-1, with D perhaps matching TRBD1 (5 bases). Trimming removed 2 bases from V and 2 bases from J, with 7 bases in between. CDR3 length: 14 amino acids. Germline assignment: CDR1 ENHRY and CDR2 SYGVKD. The DNA for the CDR3 is TGTGCCATCAGTGAGCCAGGGCCCTACAATGAGCAGTTCTTC. Translated: CAISEPGPYNEQFF.